The clone carrying this T cell receptor beta chain was observed a handful of times. Some clones are missing from TCRdb's copy, which holds only in-frame ones; the method was immunoSEQ multiplex PCR. This table holds approximately 9,000 clones, over 60% found once. Cells were frozen in aliquots of around 540,000, and one aliquot per fraction was sequenced. This record belongs to a study of coeliac disease. Trimming at V came to 2 bases and at J to 0 bases, leaving 7 bases not matched to a gene. This CDR3 is 17 amino acids long. CDR1 is MNHEY and CDR2 is SMNVEV in the germline V gene (reference sequence).

The sequencing input was lamina propria lymphocytes from the gut. The sequence came from an older woman with celiac disease. V and J are TRBV27 and TRBJ2-3, with 8 bases fitting TRBD1. The CDR3 loop is CASSLELGTGSTDTQYF. CDR3 sequence (DNA): TGTGCCAGCAGTTTAGAGTTAGGGACAGGCAGCACAGATACGCAGTATTTT.